This TCR beta chain appears in the sequencing data of a study of T cell responses to AZD1222 COVID-19 vaccine. Study details: It was second doses at about 4 or about 12 weeks that were pooled.

Measured with immunoSEQ multiplex PCR; TCRdb has only the in-frame clones, and not every one. The repertoire holds about 120,000 clones, with 70% to 90% as singletons. The CDR3 totals 17 residues. V was clipped by 3 bases and J by 3 bases, with 20 bases between them. Germline CDR1 LGHDT, CDR2 YNNKEL (reference sequence). This clone was seen a single time. Antigen unknown. Study-wide findings and caveats: Spike as a whole was targeted by vaccine-associated CD4 TCRs, dominant at 160-218 and 743-854. Donors were chiefly white British, with a greater number of females, and clonal diversity was perhaps underestimated. In the spike-specific TCR repertoire, nearly half reportedly target unmutated variant regions.

The rearrangement joins TRBV3-1 (or the pseudogene TRBV3-2) to TRBJ1-2; D possibly corresponds to TRBD1 (5 bases). This clonotype originated in an adult in good health. This sample comprised peripheral blood, obtained on day 0 of AZD1222 vaccination. CDR3: CASSHLSLSGPDYGYTF. In nucleotides, the CDR3 is TGTGCCAGCAGCCACCTCTCCCTCTCGGGGCCAGACTATGGCTACACCTTC.